This record concerns one T cell receptor (beta chain) sequence. The target antigen is unknown. The data stem from a study of cytomegalovirus exposure and HLA in healthy donors. Across the study: Unique TCRs from HLA-typed donors, 80 million to 100 million of them, were held in an early data release. Findings and caveats of the study: In a later analysis, TCR beta V- and J-gene trimming was associated with a missense DCLRE1C variant.

V trimming: 5 bases; J trimming: 7 bases; junction bases outside the gene matches: 12. This CDR3 region has 15 residues. Germline-derived CDR1 and CDR2 are MNHNS and SASEGT. Researchers ran the PCR with 60 Vbeta and 13 Jbeta primers. Sequencing used immunoSEQ multiplex PCR; TCRdb keeps in-frame clones, though not all of them. The sample lists around 200,000 clones; 75% to 85% were seen once. The material sequenced was PBMCs. This receptor was taken from a boy aged 10-17 years in good health and CMV-seronegative. The chain is built from TRBV6-1 and TRBJ1-2; 8 bases are a match to TRBD1. The CDR3 DNA reads TGTGCCAGCAGTTTCAGTCTGGAACAGGGGGGTGGCTACACCTTC. Translation gives CASSFSLEQGGGYTF.